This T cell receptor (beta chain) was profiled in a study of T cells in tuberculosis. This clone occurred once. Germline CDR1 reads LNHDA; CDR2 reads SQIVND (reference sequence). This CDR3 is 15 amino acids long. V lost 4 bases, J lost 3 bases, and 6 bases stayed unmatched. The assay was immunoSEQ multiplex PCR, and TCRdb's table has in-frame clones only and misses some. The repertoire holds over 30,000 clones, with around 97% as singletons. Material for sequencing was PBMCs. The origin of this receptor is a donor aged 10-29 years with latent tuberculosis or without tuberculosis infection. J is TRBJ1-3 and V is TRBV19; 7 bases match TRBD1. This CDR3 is CASSKGGSYGNTIYF. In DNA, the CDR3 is TGTGCCAGTAGTAAAGGGGGCTCTTATGGAAACACCATATATTTT.